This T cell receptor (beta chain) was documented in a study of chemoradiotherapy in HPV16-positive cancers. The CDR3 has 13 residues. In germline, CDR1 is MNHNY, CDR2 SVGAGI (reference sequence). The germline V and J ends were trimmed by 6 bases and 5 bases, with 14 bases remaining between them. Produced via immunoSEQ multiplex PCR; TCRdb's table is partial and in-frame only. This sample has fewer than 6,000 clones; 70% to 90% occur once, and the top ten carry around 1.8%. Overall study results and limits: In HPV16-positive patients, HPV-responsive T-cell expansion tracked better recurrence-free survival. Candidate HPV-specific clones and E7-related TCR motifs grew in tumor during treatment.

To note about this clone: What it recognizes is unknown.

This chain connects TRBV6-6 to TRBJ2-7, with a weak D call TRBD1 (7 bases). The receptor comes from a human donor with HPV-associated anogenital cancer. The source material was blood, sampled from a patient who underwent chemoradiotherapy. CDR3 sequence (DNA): TGTGCCAGCAGCTACAGGGGCGGGGACGAGCAGTACTTC. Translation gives CASSYRGGDEQYF.